The sample holds many counts of the clone carrying this T cell receptor beta chain. 5'RACE employing 10-nucleotide random UMIs yielded the cDNA. Over 160 million TCR-beta sequences from 15-18 subjects were obtained in each sequencing run. MiXCR was run by TCRdb on the 5' RACE reads, yielding one entry per CDR3 protein. Found here are about 46,000 distinct CDR3 sequences, about 2% of them singletons; the top ten hold roughly 2.1%. The CDR3 loop spans 14 amino acids. Germline loops: CDR1 DFQATT, CDR2 SNEGSKA (reference sequence). The germline V and J ends were trimmed by 6 bases and 2 bases, with 14 bases remaining between them. This specimen comes from a study of neurological immune-mediated disorders.

Sequencing was performed on PBMCs. The chain uses TRBV20-1 and TRBJ2-1; possible D gene TRBD1, 6 bases. This sequence originates from a woman aged 40 to 55 with multiple sclerosis. CDR3 bases: TGCAGTGCCATTACAGGGAGCGCCTACAATGAGCAGTTCTTC. Its protein is CSAITGSAYNEQFF.